This T cell receptor (beta chain) stems from a study of blood T cell repertoires in COVID-19. The assay was immunoSEQ multiplex PCR, and TCRdb's table has in-frame clones only and misses some. The repertoire consists of 210,000 or so clones, with around 79% occurring once and the leading ten covering 13%. The CDR3 runs 12 residues. V was shortened by 3 bases and J by 6 bases, with 9 bases between the two germline ends. Germline CDR1 MNHEY, CDR2 SMNVEV (reference sequence). The clonotype comes from a man in his fifties who had recovered from COVID-19. This sequence joins TRBV27 and TRBJ2-7, with a weak D call TRBD2 (5 bases). Sequences were obtained from peripheral blood. The CDR3 DNA reads TGTGCCAGCAGTTTCGATGGAGGCGAGCAGTACTTC. Translated, it gives CASSFDGGEQYF.